This TCR beta chain was recorded in a study of CD8 T cells in ankylosing spondylitis. V shed 0 bases and J shed 1 base, with 10 bases lying between them. Germline assignment: CDR1 LGHNA and CDR2 YNFKEQ. CDR3 length equals 15 residues. Using its own MiXCR run on the 5' RACE reads, TCRdb lists one record per CDR3 protein. Found here are 290,000 or so distinct CDR3 sequences, around 21% of them singletons; the top ten hold 3.5%. This clonotype was counted many times. The sample consisted of blood, either unsorted or a sorted T cell fraction (not recorded which). This TCR was sampled from a female donor with ankylosing spondylitis or in good health (not recorded which). The chain carries TRBV4-2 and TRBJ2-7; tentatively, D is TRBD2 (6 bases). The CDR3 loop is CASSQDLANSYEQYF. CDR3 coding DNA: TGTGCCAGCAGCCAAGATCTAGCGAATTCCTACGAGCAGTACTTC.